This T cell receptor beta chain was obtained from a study of graft-versus-host responses after intestinal transplantation (TCRdb year 2021). About the investigation overall: Recipients received multivisceral, liver-intestinal, or isolated intestinal transplants. After intestinal transplantation, graft-versus-host and host-versus-graft alloreactive T cell clones in the graft, circulation and bone marrow were tracked using bulk TCR-beta CDR3 sequencing. A peak of at least 4% donor T cells among recipient peripheral blood mononuclear cells was the definition used for donor T cell macrochimerism. The cohort enrolled 20 to 30 intestinal transplant recipients, one of whom was a retransplant, and a few patients without pretransplant specimens were excluded. Samples from a few later patients were sequenced in-house on an Illumina MiSeq with MiXCR processing rather than by the commercial service. Alloreactive clones were identified by sequencing pre-transplant mixed lymphocyte reaction products and comparing them with unstimulated pre-transplant donor and recipient T cells. Every recipient was given anti-thymocyte globulin induction, then maintenance tacrolimus and steroids for 3 to 4 years.

CDR1 and CDR2, looked up from the germline V gene, are SQVTM and ANQGSEA. There are 14 amino acids in the CDR3, from cysteine to phenylalanine inclusive. CDR3 DNA only is kept here, 42 bases in frame from base 1. V was cut back by 0 bases and J by 4 bases, leaving a gap of 10 bases between them. This clone was observed once. There is no known antigen for this receptor. Base qualities are not recorded, but no much larger clone differs from it by a single base. The full study reports these points: In the allografts of patients with donor T cell macrochimerism, GvH to HvG T cell clonal ratios were high. GvH clones were found in recipient bone marrow, and some of the GvH clones appeared earlier in ileal mucosa or blood, which is consistent with an intestinal mucosal origin. The relatively low number and heterogeneity of intestinal transplant patients limited the conclusions. Early after transplant, peak levels of circulating GvH clones were found to be associated with declines in HvG clones.

This sample's time point label indicates: cells obtained before transplantation from donor or recipient. CD3+CD4+ and CD3+CD8+ populations were FACS-sorted from unstimulated pre-transplant donor and recipient cells taken from spleen or lymph nodes. Library creation used the immunoSEQ multiplex PCR assay. In most patients, genomic DNA was isolated using the Qiagen DNeasy Blood and Tissue Kit and sent frozen to Adaptive Biotechnologies for TCR sequencing. For most patients, genomic DNA was subjected to high-throughput TCR-beta CDR3 sequencing by Adaptive Biotechnologies. The study's processing was this. TCR sequencing data were retrieved from Adaptive's ImmunoSEQ software for some 17 patients, whereas a few other patients were processed with MiXCR and VDJtools. CD4 versus CD8 sorting errors were corrected by removing sequences found in both subsets at a frequency ratio below 5:1. Because the origin of CDR3 nucleotide sequences shared between donor and recipient could not be assigned, those sequences were removed. To count as alloreactive, a clone needed at least 2-fold expansion over unstimulated cells and a minimum CFSE-low frequency of 0.002% (template counts) or 0.001% (read counts). Mappable clones were those detected in sequenced pre-transplant spleen, lymph node, or MLR CFSE-low populations of the donor or recipient. The cumulative frequency of alloreactive clones was calculated as a percentage of all sequences, weighted by copy number. The table comes from immuneACCESS by way of TCRdb, which keeps in-frame sequences with V and J called. Part of the clones is missing from these tables; in studies checked, under half for an unresolved V gene and the rest for unknown reasons. V and J calls and clone size come straight from that table; D and trimming were deduced from the DNA. The sample records over 75,000 clones, 85% to 95% of which are singletons. The ten largest clones add up to about 0.072% of the sample.

This specimen was unstimulated CD8+ T cells sorted from spleen or lymph node cells, taken before transplant. The origin of this receptor is a human donor who was the organ donor for an intestinal transplant. The sequence is built from TRBV29-1 and TRBJ2-1, with the D segment identity uncertain. The CDR3: CSVEEGTGYNEQFF. The nucleotide sequence reads as follows: TGCAGCGTTGAAGAGGGTACGGGTTACAATGAGCAGTTCTTC.